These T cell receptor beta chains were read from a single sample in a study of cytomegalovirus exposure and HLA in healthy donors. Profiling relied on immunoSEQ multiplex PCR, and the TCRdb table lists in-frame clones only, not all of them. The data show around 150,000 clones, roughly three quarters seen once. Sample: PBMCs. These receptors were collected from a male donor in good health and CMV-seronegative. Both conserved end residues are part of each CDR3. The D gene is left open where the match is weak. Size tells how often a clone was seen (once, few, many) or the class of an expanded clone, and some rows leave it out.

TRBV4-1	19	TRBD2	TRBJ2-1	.	TGCGCCAGCAGCCTCGGGACTAGCGGGAGGGGCCGCTCCTACAATGAGCAGTTCTTC	CASSLGTSGRGRSYNEQFF
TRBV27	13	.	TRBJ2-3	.	TGTGCCAGCAGTTTAAAGCTTGCAGATACGCAGTATTTT	CASSLKLADTQYF
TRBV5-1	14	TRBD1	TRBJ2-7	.	TGCGCCAGCAGCTTGGGACAGGGGGCGGAAGAGCAGTACTTC	CASSLGQGAEEQYF
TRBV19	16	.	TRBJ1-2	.	TGTGCCAGTAGTATAGATCTTTCGACAGGCGTCTATGGCTACACCTTC	CASSIDLSTGVYGYTF
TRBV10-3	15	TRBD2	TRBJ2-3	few	TGTGCCATCAGGCCACTAGCGGCCCGTACAGATACGCAGTATTTT	CAIRPLAARTDTQYF
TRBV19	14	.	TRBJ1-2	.	TGTGCCAGTAAACGGGCAGGGGAAGACTATGGCTACACCTTC	CASKRAGEDYGYTF
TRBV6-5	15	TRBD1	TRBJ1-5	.	TGTGCCAGCAGAAAACAGGGGCCAAGCAATCAGCCCCAGCATTTT	CASRKQGPSNQPQHF
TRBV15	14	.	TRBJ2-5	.	TGTGCCACCAGCCAGGGGAGGGCCCAAGAGACCCAGTACTTC	CATSQGRAQETQYF
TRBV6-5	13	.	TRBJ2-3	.	TGTGCCAGCAGTACAGGGTTAGTGGATACGCAGTATTTT	CASSTGLVDTQYF
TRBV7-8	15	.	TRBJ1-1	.	TGTGCCAGCAGCTTAAATCGGCAGGTTGGGACTGAAGCTTTCTTT	CASSLNRQVGTEAFF
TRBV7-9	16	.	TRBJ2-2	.	TGTGCCAGCAGCGCCCGGGAGTTAGGGAGTACCGGGGAGCTGTTTTTT	CASSARELGSTGELFF
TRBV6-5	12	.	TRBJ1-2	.	TGTGCCGTCCTGGGGCAGGGTAGGGGCTACACCTTC	CAVLGQGRGYTF
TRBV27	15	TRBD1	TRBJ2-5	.	TGTGCCAGCAGTTTATCGCCAGGGGGTCCAAAGACCCAGTACTTC	CASSLSPGGPKTQYF